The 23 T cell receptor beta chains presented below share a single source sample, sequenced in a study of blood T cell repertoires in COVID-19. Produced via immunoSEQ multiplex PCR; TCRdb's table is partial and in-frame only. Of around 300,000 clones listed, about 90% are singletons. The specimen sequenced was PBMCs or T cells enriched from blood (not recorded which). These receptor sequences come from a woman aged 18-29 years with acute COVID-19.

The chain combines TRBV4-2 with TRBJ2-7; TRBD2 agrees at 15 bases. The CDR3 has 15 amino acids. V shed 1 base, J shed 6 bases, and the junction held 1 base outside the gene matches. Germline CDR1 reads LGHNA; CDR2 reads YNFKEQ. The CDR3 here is CASSQGGLAGGEQYF. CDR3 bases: TGTGCCAGCAGCCAAGGGGGACTAGCGGGAGGCGAGCAGTACTTC.

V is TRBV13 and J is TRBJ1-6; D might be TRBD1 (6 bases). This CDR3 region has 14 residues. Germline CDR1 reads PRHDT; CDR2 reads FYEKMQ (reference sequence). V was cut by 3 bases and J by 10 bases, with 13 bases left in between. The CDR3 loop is CASSFRDTRSPLHF. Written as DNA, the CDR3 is TGTGCCAGCAGCTTTCGGGACACACGGTCACCCCTCCACTTT.

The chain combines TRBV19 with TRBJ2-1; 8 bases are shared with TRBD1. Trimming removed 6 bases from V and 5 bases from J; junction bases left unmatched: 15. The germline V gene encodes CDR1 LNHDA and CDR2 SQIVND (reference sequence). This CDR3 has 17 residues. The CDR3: CASSRTGSRSIHNEQFF. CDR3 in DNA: TGTGCCAGTAGCCGGACAGGGTCCCGATCTATACACAATGAGCAGTTCTTC.

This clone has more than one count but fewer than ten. CDR3 nucleotide sequence: TGTGCCTTAATCCCAGGGGGCGCAGGCCACGAGCAGTACTTC. It codes for CALIPGGAGHEQYF. The chain couples TRBV30 to TRBJ2-7; 8 bases align to TRBD1. The CDR3 consists of 14 residues. Germline V CDR1 and CDR2: GTSNPN, SVGIG (reference sequence). J gave up 5 bases and V 7 bases, and 13 bases lay outside the gene matches. The whole variable domain, remainder taken from reference TRBV30 and TRBJ2-7, is SQTIHQWPATLVQPVGSPLSLECTVEGTSNPNLYWYRQAAGRGLQLLFYSVGIGQISSEVPQNLSASRPQDRQFILSSKKLLLSDSGFYLCALIPGGAGHEQYFGPGTRLTVT.

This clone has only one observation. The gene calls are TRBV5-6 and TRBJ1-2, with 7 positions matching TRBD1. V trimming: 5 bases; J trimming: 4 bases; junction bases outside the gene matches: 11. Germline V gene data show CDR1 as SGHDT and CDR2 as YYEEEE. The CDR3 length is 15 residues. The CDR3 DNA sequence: TGTGCCAGCAGTTTTAAGGACAGGACGTTCTATGGCTACACCTTC. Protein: CASSFKDRTFYGYTF.

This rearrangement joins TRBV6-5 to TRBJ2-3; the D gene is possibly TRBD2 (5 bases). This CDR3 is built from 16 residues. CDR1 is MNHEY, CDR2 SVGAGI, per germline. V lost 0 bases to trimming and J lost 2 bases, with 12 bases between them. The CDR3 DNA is TGTGCCAGCAGTTACTCGCCCAGCGGTTCCACAGATACGCAGTATTTT. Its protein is CASSYSPSGSTDTQYF.

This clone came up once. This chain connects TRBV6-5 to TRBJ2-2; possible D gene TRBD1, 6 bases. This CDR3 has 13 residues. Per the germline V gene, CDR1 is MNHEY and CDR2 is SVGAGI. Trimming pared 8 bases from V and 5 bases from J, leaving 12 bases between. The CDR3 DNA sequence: TGTGCCAGCCAGGGGAGTGGTACCGGGGAGCTGTTTTTT. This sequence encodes CASQGSGTGELFF.

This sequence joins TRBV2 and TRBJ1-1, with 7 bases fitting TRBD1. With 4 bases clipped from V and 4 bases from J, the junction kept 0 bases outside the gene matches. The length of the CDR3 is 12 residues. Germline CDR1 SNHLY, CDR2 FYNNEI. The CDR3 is CASSGQGTEAFF. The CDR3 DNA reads TGTGCCAGCAGTGGACAGGGCACTGAAGCTTTCTTT.

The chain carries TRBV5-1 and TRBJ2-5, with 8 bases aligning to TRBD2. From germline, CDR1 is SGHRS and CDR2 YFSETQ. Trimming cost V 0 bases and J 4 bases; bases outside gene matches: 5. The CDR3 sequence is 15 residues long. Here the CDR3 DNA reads TGCGCCAGCAGCTTGGGCTACCTAGCGGGAGAGACCCAGTACTTC. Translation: CASSLGYLAGETQYF.

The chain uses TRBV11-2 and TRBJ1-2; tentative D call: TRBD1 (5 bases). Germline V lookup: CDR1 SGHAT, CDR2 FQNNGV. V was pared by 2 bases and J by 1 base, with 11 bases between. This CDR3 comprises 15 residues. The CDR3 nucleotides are TGTGCCAGCAGCTTAAACCAGGGTAATAACTATGGCTACACCTTC. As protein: CASSLNQGNNYGYTF.

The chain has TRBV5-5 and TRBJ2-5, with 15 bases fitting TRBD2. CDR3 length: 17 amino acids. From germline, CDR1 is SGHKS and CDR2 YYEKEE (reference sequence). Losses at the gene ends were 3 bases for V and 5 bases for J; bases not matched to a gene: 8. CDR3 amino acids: CASSWRTSGRGEETQYF. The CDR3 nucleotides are TGTGCCAGCAGCTGGAGGACTAGCGGGAGGGGTGAGGAGACCCAGTACTTC. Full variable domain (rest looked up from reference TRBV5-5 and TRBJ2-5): DAGVTQSPTHLIKTRGQQVTLRCSPISGHKSVSWYQQVLGQGPQFIFQYYEKEERGRGNFPDRFSARQFPNYSSELNVNALLLGDSALYLCASSWRTSGRGEETQYFGPGTRLLVL.

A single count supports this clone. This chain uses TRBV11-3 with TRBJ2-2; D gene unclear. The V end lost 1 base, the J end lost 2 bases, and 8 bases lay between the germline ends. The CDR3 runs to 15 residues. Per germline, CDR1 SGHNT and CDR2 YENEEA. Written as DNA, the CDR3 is TGTGCCAGCAGCTTAGTCAACACCAACACCGGGGAGCTGTTTTTT. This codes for CASSLVNTNTGELFF.

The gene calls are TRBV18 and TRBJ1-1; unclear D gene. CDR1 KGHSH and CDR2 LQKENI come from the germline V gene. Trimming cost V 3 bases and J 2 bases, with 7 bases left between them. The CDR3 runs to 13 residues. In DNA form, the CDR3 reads TGTGCCAGCTCACCGGAGAGAAACACTGAAGCTTTCTTT. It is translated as CASSPERNTEAFF.

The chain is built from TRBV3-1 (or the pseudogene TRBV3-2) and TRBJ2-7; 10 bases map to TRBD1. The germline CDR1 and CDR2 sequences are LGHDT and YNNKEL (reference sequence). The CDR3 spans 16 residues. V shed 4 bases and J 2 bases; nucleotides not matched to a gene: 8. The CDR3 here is CASSPLRDRGAYEQYF. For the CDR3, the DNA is TGTGCCAGCAGCCCGCTCCGGGACAGGGGAGCCTACGAGCAGTACTTC.

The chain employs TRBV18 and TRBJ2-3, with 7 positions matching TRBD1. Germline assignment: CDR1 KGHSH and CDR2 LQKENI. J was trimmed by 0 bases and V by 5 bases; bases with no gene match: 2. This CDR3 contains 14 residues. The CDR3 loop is CASSGQVSTDTQYF. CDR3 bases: TGTGCCAGCTCAGGACAGGTTAGCACAGATACGCAGTATTTT.

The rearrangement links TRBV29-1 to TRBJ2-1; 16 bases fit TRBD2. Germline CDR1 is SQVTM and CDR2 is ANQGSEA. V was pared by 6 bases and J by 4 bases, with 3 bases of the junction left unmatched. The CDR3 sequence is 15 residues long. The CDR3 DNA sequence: TGCAGCGTGGGACTAGCGGGAGGGCCGTACAATGAGCAGTTCTTC. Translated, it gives CSVGLAGGPYNEQFF.

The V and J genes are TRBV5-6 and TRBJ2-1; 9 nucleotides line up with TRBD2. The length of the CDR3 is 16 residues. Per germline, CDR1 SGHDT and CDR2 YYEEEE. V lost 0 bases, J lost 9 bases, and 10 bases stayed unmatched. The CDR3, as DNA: TGTGCCAGCAGCTTGGAGGTCGCGGGAGGGCGAGGTGAGCAGTTCTTC. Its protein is CASSLEVAGGRGEQFF.

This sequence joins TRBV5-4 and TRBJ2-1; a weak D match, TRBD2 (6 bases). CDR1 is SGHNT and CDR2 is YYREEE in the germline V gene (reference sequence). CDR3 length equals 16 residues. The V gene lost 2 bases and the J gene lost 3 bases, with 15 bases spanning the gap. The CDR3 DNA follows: TGTGCCAGCAGCTTAGGATCCCTGACTAGCTACAATGAGCAGTTCTTC. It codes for CASSLGSLTSYNEQFF.

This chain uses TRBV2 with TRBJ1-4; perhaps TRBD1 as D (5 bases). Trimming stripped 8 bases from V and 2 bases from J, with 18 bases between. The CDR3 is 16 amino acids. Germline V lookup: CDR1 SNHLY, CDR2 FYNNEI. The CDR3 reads CASERGSTGTNEKLFF. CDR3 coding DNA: TGTGCCAGCGAAAGGGGCAGTACCGGGACTAATGAAAAACTGTTTTTT. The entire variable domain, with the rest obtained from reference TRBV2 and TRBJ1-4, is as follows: EPEVTQTPSHQVTQMGQEVILRCVPISNHLYFYWYRQILGQKVEFLVSFYNNEISEKSEIFDDQFSVERPDGSNFTLKIRSTKLEDSAMYFCASERGSTGTNEKLFFGSGTQLSVL.

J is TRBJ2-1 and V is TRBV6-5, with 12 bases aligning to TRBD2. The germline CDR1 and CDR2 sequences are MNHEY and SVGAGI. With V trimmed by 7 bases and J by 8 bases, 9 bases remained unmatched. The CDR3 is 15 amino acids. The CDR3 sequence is CASTLTSGSLHEQFF. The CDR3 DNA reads TGTGCCAGCACCCTGACTAGCGGGAGCCTCCATGAGCAGTTCTTC.

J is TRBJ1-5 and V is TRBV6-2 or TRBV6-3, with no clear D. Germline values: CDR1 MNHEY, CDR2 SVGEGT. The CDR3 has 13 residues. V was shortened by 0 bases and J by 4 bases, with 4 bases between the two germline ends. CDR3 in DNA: TGTGCCAGCAGTTACTCGCAGAATCAGCCCCAGCATTTT. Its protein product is CASSYSQNQPQHF.

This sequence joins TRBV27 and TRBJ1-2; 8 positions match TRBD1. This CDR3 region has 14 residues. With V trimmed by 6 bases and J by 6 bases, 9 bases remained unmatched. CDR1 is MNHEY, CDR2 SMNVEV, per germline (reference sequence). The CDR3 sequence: CASSPGQGADGYTF. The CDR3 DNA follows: TGTGCCAGCAGCCCCGGACAGGGAGCGGATGGCTACACCTTC.

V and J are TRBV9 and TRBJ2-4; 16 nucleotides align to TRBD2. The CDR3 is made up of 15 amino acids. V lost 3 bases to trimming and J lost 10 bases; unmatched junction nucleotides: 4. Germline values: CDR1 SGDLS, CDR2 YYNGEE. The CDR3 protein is CASSEPGLAGGIQYF. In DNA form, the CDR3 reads TGTGCCAGCAGCGAGCCGGGACTAGCGGGAGGGATTCAGTACTTC.